The TCR beta chain under discussion was sequenced for a study of blood T cell repertoires in COVID-19. Study summary: Sites in the United States, Italy and Spain provided acute and convalescent COVID-19 samples. Sources were T cells, B-cell-depleted T cells, or PBMCs; the material itself was cDNA or gDNA.

In the study's own analysis: Nucleated cell number was recorded as an estimate derived from reference gene primer amplification. Sequenced by immunoSEQ multiplex PCR; TCRdb stores in-frame clones only, minus some. The V and J calls and clone size are taken from that table; D and trimming were inferred from the DNA. The data hold 180,000 or so clones, with around 84% observed a single time. The CDR3 contains 13 residues. Germline CDR1 is MDHEN and CDR2 is SYDVKM. The germline V and J ends were trimmed by 6 bases and 0 bases, with 9 bases remaining between them. Seattle's enrolled individuals joined amid active infection and were then monitored longitudinally.

V and J are TRBV28 and TRBJ2-7; no clear D. The sample consisted of peripheral blood. This receptor was taken from a woman in her 70s with COVID-19, enrolled during active disease. The CDR3 sequence: CASSSTRSYEQYF. CDR3 sequence (DNA): TGTGCCAGCAGCTCGACACGCTCCTACGAGCAGTACTTC.